This TCR beta chain is from a study of blood T cell repertoires in COVID-19. Study in general: In each case, the material was cDNA or gDNA derived from T cells, B-cell-depleted T cells, or PBMCs.

The CDR3 is made up of 16 amino acids. V shed 1 base and J 4 bases; nucleotides not matched to a gene: 5. The germline V gene encodes CDR1 LGHNT and CDR2 FRNRAP. Original processing notes: For nucleated cells, counts were estimated from reference gene primer amplification. Sequencing used immunoSEQ multiplex PCR; TCRdb keeps in-frame clones, though not all of them. From that table come the V and J calls and clone size; the DNA was used to work out D and trimming. In the table there are approximately 400,000 clones, roughly 90% of which are singletons. This clone was recorded only once. This TCR came from a man in his forties or fifties with acute or convalescent COVID-19. V usage is TRBV12-5 and J usage is TRBJ2-3, with 10 bases lining up with TRBD2. Sequences were obtained from peripheral blood. Written as DNA, the CDR3 is TGTGCTAGTGGTTTGGGCCTAGCGGGAGTTGCAGATACGCAGTATTTT. Amino acids: CASGLGLAGVADTQYF.